This T cell receptor (beta chain) came from a study of immune evolution from preneoplasia to lung adenocarcinoma. Study observations and caveats: Compared with EGFR-mutant or double wild-type lesions, KRAS-mutant nodules were more clonal.

A word on this clone: Its antigen is unknown.

Between the mid-2010s and the late 2010s, patients underwent resection in Japan or China. Premalignant or tumor cells were enriched by macro-dissection after pathologic assessment. Assay used: immunoSEQ multiplex PCR; TCRdb lists only in-frame clones, some missing. This sample has about 4,300 clones, with under 85% found just once. The CDR3 consists of 16 residues. Germline CDR1 and CDR2: MGHRA and YSYEKL. The specimen was FFPE minimally invasive lung adenocarcinoma tissue. This chain joins TRBV4-1 and TRBJ2-5, with 7 positions matching TRBD1. TRBJ2-7 explains the end of the DNA better; the J call may be wrong. The sequence was collected from a person aged 50-70 years with lung adenocarcinoma. The CDR3 is CASSQAPGQAIYEQYF. The CDR3 nucleotides read TGCGCCAGCAGCCAAGCTCCAGGACAGGCAATCTACGAGCAGTACTTC.